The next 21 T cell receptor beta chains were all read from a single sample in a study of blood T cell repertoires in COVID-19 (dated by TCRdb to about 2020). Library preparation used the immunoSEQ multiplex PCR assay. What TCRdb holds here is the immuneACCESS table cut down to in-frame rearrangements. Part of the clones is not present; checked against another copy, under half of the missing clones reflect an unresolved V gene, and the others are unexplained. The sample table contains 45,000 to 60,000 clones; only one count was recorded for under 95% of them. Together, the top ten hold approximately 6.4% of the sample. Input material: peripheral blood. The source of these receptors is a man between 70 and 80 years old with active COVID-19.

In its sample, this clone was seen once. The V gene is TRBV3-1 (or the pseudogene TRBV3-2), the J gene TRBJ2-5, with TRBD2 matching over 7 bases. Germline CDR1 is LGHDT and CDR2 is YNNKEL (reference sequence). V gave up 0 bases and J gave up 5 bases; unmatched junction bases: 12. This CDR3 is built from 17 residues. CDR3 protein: CASSQDNLQRGGETQYF. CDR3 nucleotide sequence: TGTGCCAGCAGCCAAGATAATCTCCAGCGGGGAGGGGAGACCCAGTACTTC.

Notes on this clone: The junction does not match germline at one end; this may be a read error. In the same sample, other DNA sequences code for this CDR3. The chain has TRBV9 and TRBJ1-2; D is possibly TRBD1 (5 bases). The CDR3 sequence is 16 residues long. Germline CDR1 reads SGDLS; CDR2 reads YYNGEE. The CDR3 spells CASSVAPGKLNYGYTF. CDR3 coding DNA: TGTGCCAGCAGCGTAGCCCCAGGGAAACTCAACTATGGTTACACCTTC.

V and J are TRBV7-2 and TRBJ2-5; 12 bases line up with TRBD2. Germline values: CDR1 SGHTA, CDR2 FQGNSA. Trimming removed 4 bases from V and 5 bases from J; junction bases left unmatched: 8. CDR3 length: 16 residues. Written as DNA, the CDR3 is TGTGCCAGCAGCTCTCTAGCGGGGGGGCATTTTGAGACCCAGTACTTC. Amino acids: CASSSLAGGHFETQYF.

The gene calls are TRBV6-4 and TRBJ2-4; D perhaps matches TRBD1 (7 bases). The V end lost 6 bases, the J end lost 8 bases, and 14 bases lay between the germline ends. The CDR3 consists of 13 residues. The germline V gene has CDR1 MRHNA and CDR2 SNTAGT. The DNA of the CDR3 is TGTGCCAGCAGGGAGGGGGCGGAGTACATTCAGTACTTC. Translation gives CASREGAEYIQYF.

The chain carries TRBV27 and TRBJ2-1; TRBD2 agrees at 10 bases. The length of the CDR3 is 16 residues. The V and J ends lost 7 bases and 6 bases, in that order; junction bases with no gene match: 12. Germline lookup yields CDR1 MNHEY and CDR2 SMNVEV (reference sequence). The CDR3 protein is CASTHQAGGPGNEQFF. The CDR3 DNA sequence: TGTGCCAGCACACACCAAGCGGGGGGGCCGGGCAATGAGCAGTTCTTC.

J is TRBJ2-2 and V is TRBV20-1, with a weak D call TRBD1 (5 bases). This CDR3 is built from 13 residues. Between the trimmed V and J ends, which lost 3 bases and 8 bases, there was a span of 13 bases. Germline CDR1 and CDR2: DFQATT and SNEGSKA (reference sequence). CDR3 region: CSASARVSGELFF. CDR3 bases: TGCAGTGCTAGTGCCAGGGTCTCGGGGGAGCTGTTTTTT.

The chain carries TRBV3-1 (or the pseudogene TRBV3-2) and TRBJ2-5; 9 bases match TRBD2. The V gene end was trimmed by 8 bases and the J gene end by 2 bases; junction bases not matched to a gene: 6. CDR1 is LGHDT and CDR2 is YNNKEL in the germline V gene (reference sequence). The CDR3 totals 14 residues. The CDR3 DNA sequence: TGTGCCAGCCGGGAGGCGGGGGGGCAAGAGACCCAGTACTTC. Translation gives CASREAGGQETQYF.

The CDR3, as DNA: TGTGCCAGCAGCTATAGGGGTGGGTCCGGCTCCTACAATGAGCAGTTCTTC. Protein product: CASSYRGGSGSYNEQFF. The chain couples TRBV13 to TRBJ2-1, with a tentative D call TRBD1 (5 bases). This CDR3 is 17 amino acids long. The germline V and J ends were trimmed by 4 bases and 0 bases, with 16 bases remaining between them. CDR1 is PRHDT, CDR2 FYEKMQ, per germline (reference sequence).

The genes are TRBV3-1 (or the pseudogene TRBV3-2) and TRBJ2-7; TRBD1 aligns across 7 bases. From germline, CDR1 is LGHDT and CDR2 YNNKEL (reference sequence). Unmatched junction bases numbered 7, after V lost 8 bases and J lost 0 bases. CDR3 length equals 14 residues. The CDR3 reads CASARGQLSYEQYF. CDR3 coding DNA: TGTGCCAGCGCGAGGGGACAGCTCTCCTACGAGCAGTACTTC.

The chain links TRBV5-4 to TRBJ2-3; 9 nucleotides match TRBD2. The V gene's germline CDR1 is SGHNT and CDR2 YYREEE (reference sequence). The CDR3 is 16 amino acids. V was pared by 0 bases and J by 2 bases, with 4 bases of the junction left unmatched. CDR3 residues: CASSLGIAGATDTQYF. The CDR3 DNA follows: TGTGCCAGCAGCTTGGGGATAGCGGGGGCCACAGATACGCAGTATTTT.

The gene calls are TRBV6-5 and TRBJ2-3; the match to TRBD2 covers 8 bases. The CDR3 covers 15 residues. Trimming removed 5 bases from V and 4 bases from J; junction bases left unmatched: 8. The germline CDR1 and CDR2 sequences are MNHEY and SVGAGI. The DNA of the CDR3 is TGTGCCAGCAGTACCGCGGGGGGCCGGGCAGATACGCAGTATTTT. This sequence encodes CASSTAGGRADTQYF.

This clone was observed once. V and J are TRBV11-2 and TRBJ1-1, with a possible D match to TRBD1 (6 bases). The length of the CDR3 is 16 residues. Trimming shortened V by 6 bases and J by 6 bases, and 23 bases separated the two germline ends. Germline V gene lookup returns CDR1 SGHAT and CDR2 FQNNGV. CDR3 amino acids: CASRQPLPGAGAEAFF. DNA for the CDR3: TGTGCCAGCAGACAACCCCTCCCAGGGGCGGGGGCTGAAGCTTTCTTT.

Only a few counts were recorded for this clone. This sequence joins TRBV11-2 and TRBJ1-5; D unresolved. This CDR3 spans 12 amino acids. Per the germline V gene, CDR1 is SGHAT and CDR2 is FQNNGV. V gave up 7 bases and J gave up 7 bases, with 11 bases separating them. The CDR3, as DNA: TGTGCCAGCACCAACCACGGGCAGCCCCAGCATTTT. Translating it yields CASTNHGQPQHF.

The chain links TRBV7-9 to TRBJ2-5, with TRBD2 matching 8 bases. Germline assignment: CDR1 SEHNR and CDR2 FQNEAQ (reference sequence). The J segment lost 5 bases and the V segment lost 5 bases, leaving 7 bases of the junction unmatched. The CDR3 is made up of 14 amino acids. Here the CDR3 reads CASSPGGARETQYF. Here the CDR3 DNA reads TGTGCCAGCAGCCCCGGGGGGGCCAGGGAGACCCAGTACTTC.

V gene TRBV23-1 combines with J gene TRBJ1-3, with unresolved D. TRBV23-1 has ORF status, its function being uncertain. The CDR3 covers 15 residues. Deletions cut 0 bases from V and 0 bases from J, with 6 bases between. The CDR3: CASSQSPGSGNTIYF. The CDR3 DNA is TGCGCCAGCAGTCAATCTCCGGGCTCTGGAAACACCATATATTTT.

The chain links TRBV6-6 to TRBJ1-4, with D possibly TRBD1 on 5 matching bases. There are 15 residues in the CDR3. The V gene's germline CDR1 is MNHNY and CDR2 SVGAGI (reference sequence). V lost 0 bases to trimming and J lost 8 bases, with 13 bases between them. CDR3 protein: CASSYSGGAGEKLFF. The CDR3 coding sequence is TGTGCCAGCAGTTACTCCGGAGGGGCGGGGGAAAAACTGTTTTTT.

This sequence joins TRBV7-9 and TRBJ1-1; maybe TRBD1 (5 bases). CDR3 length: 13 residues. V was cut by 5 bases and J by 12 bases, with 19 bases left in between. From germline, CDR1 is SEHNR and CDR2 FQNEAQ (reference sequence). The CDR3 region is CASSIPGLPGPFF. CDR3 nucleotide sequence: TGTGCCAGCAGCATTCCGGGACTCCCAGGACCTTTCTTT.

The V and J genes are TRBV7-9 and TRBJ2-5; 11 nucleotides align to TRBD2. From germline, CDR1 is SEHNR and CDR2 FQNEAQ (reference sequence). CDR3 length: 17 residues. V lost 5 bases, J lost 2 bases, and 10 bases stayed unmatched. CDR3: CASSPYSGGALQETQYF. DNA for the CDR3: TGTGCCAGCAGCCCATATAGCGGGGGGGCGTTACAAGAGACCCAGTACTTC. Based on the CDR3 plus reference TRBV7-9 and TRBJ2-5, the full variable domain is DTGVSQNPRHKITKRGQNVTFRCDPISEHNRLYWYRQTLGQGPEFLTYFQNEAQLEKSRLLSDRFSAERPKGSFSTLEIQRTEQGDSAMYLCASSPYSGGALQETQYFGPGTRLLVL.

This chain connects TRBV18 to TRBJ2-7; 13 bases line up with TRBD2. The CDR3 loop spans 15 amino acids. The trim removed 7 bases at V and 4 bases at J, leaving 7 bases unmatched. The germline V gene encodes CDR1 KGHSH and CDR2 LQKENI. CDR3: CASLRTSGGSYEQYF. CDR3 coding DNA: TGTGCCAGCTTACGGACTAGCGGGGGTTCTTACGAGCAGTACTTC.

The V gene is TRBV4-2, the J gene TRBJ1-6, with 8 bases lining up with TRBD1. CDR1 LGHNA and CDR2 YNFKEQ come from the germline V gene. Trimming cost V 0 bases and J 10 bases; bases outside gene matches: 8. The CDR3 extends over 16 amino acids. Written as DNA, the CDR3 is TGTGCCAGCAGCCAAGATTCGACAGGGGTTTCGTCACCCCTCCACTTT. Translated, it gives CASSQDSTGVSSPLHF.

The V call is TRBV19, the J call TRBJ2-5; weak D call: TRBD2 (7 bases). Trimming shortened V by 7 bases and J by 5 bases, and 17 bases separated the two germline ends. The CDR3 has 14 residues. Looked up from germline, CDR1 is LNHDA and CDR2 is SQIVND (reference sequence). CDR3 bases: TGTGCCAGTATTGGTGGGGGGGCCGGGGAGACCCAGTACTTC. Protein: CASIGGGAGETQYF.